The rows below give T cell receptor beta chains drawn from one sample of a study of T cells in Graves' hyperthyroidism and ophthalmopathy. TCRdb re-called the multiplex PCR reads through MiXCR, storing one row per CDR3 protein. The sample has approximately 510,000 distinct CDR3 sequences, 46% seen once; the top ten hold 35% to 50%. Sequenced input: peripheral blood or thyroid tissue (not recorded which). These receptors all come from an adult woman with Graves' disease, either hyperthyroidism or ophthalmopathy (not recorded which). Each CDR3 is given with its conserved first and last residue.

V gene	J gene	CDR3 protein
TRBV15	TRBJ1-5	CATSGIASNQPQHF
TRBV29-1	TRBJ2-7	CSVWGQGGRDEQYF
TRBV7-2	TRBJ2-2	CASSFTGGSNTGELFF
TRBV29-1	TRBJ2-5	CSVEDRASSF
TRBV29-1	TRBJ2-7	CSLGGAQTYEQYF
TRBV6-2/TRBV6-3	TRBJ2-7	CASSFTGDGSYEQYF
TRBV6-5	TRBJ2-2	CASRRDLNGELFF
TRBV29-1	TRBJ2-7	CSANRQGGEQYF
TRBV12-3/TRBV12-4	TRBJ1-1	CASSGTGQVAFF
TRBV2	TRBJ1-2	CARGGGLRTGGYTF
TRBV20-1	TRBJ2-7	CSASSRIVSYEQYF
TRBV28	TRBJ1-6	CASSLITSPLHF
TRBV6-1	TRBJ2-7	CASRDTATYEQYF
TRBV5-1	TRBJ1-1	CASSHRDRGSHTEAFF
TRBV7-9	TRBJ2-7	CASMGVSSYEQYF
TRBV7-3	TRBJ2-5	CASSRQGTLAESQETQYF
TRBV2	TRBJ1-5	CAGRYTVEGQPQHF
TRBV7-6	TRBJ2-7	CASSQTGTVGEQYF
TRBV12-3/TRBV12-4	TRBJ1-2	CASSRTSRRYGYTF
TRBV7-8	TRBJ2-7	CASSPQGTYEQYF
TRBV20-1	TRBJ2-7	CSARGRNPYEQYF
TRBV29-1	NA	CSVSRGSGSYNEQYF
TRBV20-1	TRBJ2-5	CSARILAGDETQYF
TRBV28	TRBJ1-6	CASKTSGQFNSPLHF
TRBV7-9	TRBJ2-7	CASSLLGESYEQYF
TRBV13	TRBJ1-2	CASSFSPGGYNYGYTF
TRBV6-9	TRBJ1-3	CASSGTSGTIYF
TRBV11-2	TRBJ1-5	CASSAHPGHLFYSNQPQHF
TRBV7-8	TRBJ2-7	CASSFTFEQYF
TRBV20-1	TRBJ1-4	CSARAPTEGREKLFF
TRBV24-1	TRBJ2-2	CATSARGDLNTGELFF
TRBV2	TRBJ1-6	CASKPGWIPPLHF
TRBV3-1	TRBJ1-5	CASSRQVNQPQHF
TRBV2	TRBJ2-2	CASTQKGTENTGELFF
TRBV7-3	TRBJ2-2	CASSPGQGRSGELFF
TRBV6-1	TRBJ1-3	CASSLLPDSGNTIYF
TRBV20-1	TRBJ1-1	CSEPKNGMNTEAFF
TRBV5-6	TRBJ1-4	CASSFSGQGLREKLFF
TRBV6-1	TRBJ1-4	CASSIRDRGEKLFF
TRBV7-3	TRBJ1-4	CASSQIVGEKLFF
TRBV5-1	TRBJ2-2	CASSSGLPGDGELFF
TRBV6-4	TRBJ1-4	CASSYSFLSEEKLFF
TRBV2	TRBJ2-7	CASSDRGFSYEQYF
TRBV12-3/TRBV12-4	TRBJ2-7	CASGGETYEQYF
TRBV7-2	TRBJ2-5	CASSLVALAGGRETQYF
TRBV15	TRBJ1-1	CATSRPSDTPMNTEAFF
TRBV24-1	TRBJ2-7	CATSDSGPTGAQYF
TRBV20-1	TRBJ2-7	CSAMGRVWYEQYF
TRBV15	TRBJ2-5	CATSRDLRDRSKETQYF
TRBV10-3	TRBJ2-7	CAISPTEGEQYF
TRBV7-9	TRBJ1-2	CASSLVERGGRVNYGYTF
TRBV28	TRBJ2-5	CASSYPSGEGQETQYF